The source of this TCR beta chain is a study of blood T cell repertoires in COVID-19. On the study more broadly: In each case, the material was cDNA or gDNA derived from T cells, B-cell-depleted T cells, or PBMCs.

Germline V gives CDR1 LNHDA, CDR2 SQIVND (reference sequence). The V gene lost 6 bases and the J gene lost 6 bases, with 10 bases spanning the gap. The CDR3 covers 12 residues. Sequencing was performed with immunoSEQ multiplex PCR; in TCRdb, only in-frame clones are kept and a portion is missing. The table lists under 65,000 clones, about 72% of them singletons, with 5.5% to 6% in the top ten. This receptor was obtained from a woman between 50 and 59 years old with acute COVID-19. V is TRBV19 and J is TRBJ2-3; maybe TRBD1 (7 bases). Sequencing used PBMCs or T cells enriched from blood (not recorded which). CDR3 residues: CASSRGEDTQYF. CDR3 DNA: TGTGCCAGTAGCAGGGGGGAGGATACGCAGTATTTT.